This TCR beta chain was obtained from a study of blood T cell repertoires in COVID-19 (TCRdb year 2020). In terms of the full investigation: The collaborator samples originated in the United States, Italy and Spain and spanned the acute and convalescent phases of COVID-19. The prospective study material was composed of cDNA or gDNA derived from T cells, B-cell-depleted T cells, or PBMCs. Deeply sampled blood TCRbeta repertoires from subjects exposed to, actively infected with, or recovered from COVID-19 were included in the dataset. The repertoires were released in a freely available public database intended as a resource for research on the immune response to SARS-CoV-2. The samples were drawn from two sources: the first 160 participants of the ongoing ImmuneRACE study, and 1,254 subjects contributed by 6 global collaborators. Nearly every sample came with metadata listing a de-identified subject ID, COVID-19 status, age in years and sex. Where available, HLA class I and class II types were obtained from metadata supplied by the sample provider rather than from assay-based typing. Study-level results and caveats: The amount of clinical and demographic metadata varied by source and participant and was provided uncurated.

From cysteine to phenylalanine, the CDR3 is 11 amino acids long. The only DNA kept is the CDR3, 33 bases in frame from the first base. After removal of 8 bases from V and 8 bases from J, the junction retains 0 bases not matched to a gene. CDR1 and CDR2, looked up from the germline V gene (reference sequence), are MNHEY and SMNVEV. About this clone itself: Its antigen remains undetermined. No much larger clone exists at a distance of one base, and base qualities are not known.

The collaborating institutions used their own protocols to collect whole blood in K2EDTA tubes. Collaborator samples were shipped for TCRbeta analysis as frozen whole blood, isolated PBMCs, or DNA extracted from either sample type. TCRbeta CDR3 regions were amplified from genomic DNA by means of the immunoSEQ Assay, a bias-controlled multiplex PCR. The authors processed their data as follows. The number of nucleated cells in each sample was estimated by amplification of reference gene primers within the assay. To quantify the absolute abundance of each unique TCRbeta CDR3 rearrangement, sequence reads were collapsed and filtered. For each sample, productive Simpson clonality was calculated by taking the square root of Simpson's diversity index across productive rearrangements. TCRdb mirrors the immuneACCESS table, restricted to in-frame sequences. Some clones are absent from its copies; in checked studies, under half trace to an unresolved V gene, and the reason for the others is unknown. V and J calls and clone size are given by that table; D and trimming were obtained from the DNA. This sample holds 100,000 to 150,000 clones; about 74% were observed only once. The ten most abundant clones make up around 5.5% of the sample.

Source material: peripheral blood. The chain links TRBV27 with TRBJ1-5; 10 bases in the junction line up with TRBD1. This receptor was taken from a man aged 55 to 70 with acute or convalescent COVID-19. The CDR3 has the sequence CASGQGEPQHF. The sequence in DNA is TGTGCCAGCGGACAGGGGGAGCCCCAGCATTTT.